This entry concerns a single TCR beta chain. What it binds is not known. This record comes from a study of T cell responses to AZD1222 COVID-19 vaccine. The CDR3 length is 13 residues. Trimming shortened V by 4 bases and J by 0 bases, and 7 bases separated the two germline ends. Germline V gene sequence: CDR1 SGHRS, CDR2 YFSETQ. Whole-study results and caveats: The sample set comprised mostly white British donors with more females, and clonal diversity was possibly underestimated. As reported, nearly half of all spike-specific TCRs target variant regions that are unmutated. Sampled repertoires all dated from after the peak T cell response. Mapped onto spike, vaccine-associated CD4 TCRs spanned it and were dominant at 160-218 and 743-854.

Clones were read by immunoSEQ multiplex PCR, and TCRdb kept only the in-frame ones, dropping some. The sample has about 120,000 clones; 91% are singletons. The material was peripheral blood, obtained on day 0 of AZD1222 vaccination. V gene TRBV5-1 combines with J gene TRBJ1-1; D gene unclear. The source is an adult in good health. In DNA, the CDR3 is TGCGCCAGCAGCCCAACCATGAACACTGAAGCTTTCTTT. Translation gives CASSPTMNTEAFF. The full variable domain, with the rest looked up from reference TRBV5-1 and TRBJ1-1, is KAGVTQTPRYLIKTRGQQVTLSCSPISGHRSVSWYQQTPGQGLQFLFEYFSETQRNKGNFPGRFSGRQFSNSRSEMNVSTLELGDSALYLCASSPTMNTEAFFGQGTRLTVV.